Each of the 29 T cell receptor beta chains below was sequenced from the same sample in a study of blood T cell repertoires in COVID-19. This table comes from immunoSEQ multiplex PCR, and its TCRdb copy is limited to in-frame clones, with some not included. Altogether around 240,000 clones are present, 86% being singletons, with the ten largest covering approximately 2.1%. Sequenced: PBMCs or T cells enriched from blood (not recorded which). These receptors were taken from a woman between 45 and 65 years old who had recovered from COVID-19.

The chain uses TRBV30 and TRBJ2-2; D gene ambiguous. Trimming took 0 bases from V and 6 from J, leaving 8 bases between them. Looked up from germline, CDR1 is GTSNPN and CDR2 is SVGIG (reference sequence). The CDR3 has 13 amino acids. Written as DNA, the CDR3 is TGTGCCTGGAGTGTAACCTACCCCGGGGAGCTGTTTTTT. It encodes CAWSVTYPGELFF.

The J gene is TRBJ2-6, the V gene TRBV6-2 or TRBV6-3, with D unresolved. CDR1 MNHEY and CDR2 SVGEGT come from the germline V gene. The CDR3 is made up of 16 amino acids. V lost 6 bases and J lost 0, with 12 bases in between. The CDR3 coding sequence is TGTGCCAGCAGCCCGAAGCTCGGCTCTGGGGCCAACGTCCTGACTTTC. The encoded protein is CASSPKLGSGANVLTF.

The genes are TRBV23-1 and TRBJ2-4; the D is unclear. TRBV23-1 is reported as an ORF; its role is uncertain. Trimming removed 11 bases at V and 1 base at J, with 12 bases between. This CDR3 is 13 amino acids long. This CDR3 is CAQASRAKNIQYF. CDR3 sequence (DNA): TGCGCCCAAGCTAGTAGGGCCAAAAACATTCAGTACTTC.

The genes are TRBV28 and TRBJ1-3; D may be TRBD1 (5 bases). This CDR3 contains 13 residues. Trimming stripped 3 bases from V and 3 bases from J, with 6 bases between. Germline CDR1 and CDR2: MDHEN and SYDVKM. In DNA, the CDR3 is TGTGCCAGCAGTTTCAGGGTTGGAAACACCATATATTTT. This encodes CASSFRVGNTIYF. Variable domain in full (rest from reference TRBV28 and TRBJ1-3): DVKVTQSSRYLVKRTGEKVFLECVQDMDHENMFWYRQDPGLGLRLIYFSYDVKMKEKGDIPEGYSVSREKKERFSLILESASTNQTSMYLCASSFRVGNTIYFGEGSWLTVV.

CDR3 DNA sequence: TGTGCCAGCAGTTTAGTTGGCAGGGGGCTCTATGGCTACACCTTC. This translates into CASSLVGRGLYGYTF. The chain recombines TRBV27 with TRBJ1-2; 8 positions agree with TRBD1. The CDR3 is made up of 15 amino acids. CDR1 is MNHEY and CDR2 is SMNVEV in the germline V gene (reference sequence). With 2 bases clipped from V and 4 bases from J, the junction kept 6 bases outside the gene matches.

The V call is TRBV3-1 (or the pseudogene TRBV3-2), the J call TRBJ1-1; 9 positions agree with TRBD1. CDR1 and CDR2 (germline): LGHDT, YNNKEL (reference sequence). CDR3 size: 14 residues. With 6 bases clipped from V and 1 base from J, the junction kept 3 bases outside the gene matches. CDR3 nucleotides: TGTGCCAGCAGGGGGACAGGGCCGAACACTGAAGCTTTCTTT. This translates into CASRGTGPNTEAFF.

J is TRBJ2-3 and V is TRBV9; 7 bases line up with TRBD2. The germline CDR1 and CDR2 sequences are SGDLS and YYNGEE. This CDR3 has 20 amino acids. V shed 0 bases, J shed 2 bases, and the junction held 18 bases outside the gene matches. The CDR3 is CASSVASTTRSSGDTDTQYF. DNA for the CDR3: TGTGCCAGCAGCGTAGCTTCAACGACTCGGTCTAGCGGAGACACAGATACGCAGTATTTT.

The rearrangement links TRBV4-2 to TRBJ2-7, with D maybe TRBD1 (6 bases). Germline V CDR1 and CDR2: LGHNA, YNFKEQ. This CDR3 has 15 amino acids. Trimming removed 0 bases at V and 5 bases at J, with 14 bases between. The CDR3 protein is CASSQDPGGHDEQYF. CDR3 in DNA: TGTGCCAGCAGCCAAGACCCTGGGGGCCACGACGAGCAGTACTTC.

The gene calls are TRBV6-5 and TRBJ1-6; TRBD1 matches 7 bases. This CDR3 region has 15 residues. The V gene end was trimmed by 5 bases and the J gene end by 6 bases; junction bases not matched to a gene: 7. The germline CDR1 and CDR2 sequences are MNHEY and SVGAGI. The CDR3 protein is CASSRQGVSNSPLHF. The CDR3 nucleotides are TGTGCCAGCAGTCGACAGGGAGTGAGTAATTCACCCCTCCACTTT.

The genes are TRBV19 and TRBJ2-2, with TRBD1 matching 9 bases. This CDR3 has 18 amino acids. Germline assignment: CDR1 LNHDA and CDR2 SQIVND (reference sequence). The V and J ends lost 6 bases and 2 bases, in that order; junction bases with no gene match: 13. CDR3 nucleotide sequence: TGTGCCAGTAGCACCATCCGGACAGGGGCCGTCAACACCGGGGAGCTGTTTTTT. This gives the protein CASSTIRTGAVNTGELFF.

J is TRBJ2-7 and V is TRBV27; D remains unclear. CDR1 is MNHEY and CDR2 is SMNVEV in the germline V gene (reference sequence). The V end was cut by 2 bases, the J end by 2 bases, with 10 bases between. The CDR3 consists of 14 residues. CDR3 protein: CASSLGPIPYEQYF. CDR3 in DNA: TGTGCCAGCAGTTTAGGGCCGATACCCTACGAGCAGTACTTC.

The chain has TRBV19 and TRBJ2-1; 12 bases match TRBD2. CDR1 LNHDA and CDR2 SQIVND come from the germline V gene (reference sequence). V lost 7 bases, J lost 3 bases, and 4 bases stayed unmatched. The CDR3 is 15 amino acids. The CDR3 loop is CASTRLAGDYNEQFF. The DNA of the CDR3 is TGTGCCAGTACCAGACTAGCGGGAGACTACAATGAGCAGTTCTTC.

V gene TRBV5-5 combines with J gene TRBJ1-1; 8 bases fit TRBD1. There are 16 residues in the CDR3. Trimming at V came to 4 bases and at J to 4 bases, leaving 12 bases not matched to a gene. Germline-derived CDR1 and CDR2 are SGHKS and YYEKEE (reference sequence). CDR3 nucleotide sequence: TGTGCCAGCAGCCGGACAGGGCCCTCGGCGGCCACTGAAGCTTTCTTT. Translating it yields CASSRTGPSAATEAFF.

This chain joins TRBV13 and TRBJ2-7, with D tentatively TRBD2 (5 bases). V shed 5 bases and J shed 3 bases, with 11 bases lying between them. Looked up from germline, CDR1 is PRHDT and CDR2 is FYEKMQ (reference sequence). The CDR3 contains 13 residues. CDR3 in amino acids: CASSLRAGYEQYF. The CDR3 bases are TGTGCCAGCAGCCTCCGCGCGGGCTACGAGCAGTACTTC.

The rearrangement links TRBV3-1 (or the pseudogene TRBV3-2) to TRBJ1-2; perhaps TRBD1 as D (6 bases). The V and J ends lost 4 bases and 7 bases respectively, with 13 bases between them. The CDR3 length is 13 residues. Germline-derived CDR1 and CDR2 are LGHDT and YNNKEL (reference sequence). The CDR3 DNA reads TGTGCCAGCAGCCCCCATCAGGGGATTGGCTACACCTTC. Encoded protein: CASSPHQGIGYTF.

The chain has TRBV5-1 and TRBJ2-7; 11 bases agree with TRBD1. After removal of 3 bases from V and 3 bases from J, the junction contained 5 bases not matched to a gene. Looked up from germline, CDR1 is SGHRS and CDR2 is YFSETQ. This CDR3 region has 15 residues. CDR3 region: CASSSTGTGGYEQYF. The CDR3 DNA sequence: TGCGCCAGCAGCTCAACCGGGACAGGGGGCTACGAGCAGTACTTC.

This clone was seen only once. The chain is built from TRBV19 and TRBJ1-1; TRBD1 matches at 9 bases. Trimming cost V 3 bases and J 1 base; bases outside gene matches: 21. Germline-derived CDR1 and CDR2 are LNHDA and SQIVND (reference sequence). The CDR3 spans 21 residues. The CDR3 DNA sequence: TGTGCCAGTAGTATCCCGCCCTTCGCATGGGACAGGGAGTGGACGAACACTGAAGCTTTCTTT. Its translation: CASSIPPFAWDREWTNTEAFF.

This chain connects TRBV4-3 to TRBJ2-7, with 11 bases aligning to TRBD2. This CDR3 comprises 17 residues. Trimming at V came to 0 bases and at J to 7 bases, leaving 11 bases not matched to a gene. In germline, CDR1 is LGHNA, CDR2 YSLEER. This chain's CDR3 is CASSQDGSGGALREQYF. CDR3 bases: TGCGCCAGCAGCCAAGATGGTAGCGGGGGGGCCCTTCGGGAGCAGTACTTC.

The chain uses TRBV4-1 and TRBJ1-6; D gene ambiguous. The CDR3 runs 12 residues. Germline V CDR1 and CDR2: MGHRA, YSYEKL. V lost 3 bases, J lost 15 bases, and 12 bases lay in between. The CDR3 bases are TGCGCCAGCAGCCAGGGAGGTAGTCACCTCCACTTT. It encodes CASSQGGSHLHF.

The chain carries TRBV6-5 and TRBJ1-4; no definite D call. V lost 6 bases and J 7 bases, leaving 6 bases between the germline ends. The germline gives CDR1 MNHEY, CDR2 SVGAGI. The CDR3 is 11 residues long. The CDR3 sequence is CASRSLEKLFF. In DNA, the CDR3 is TGTGCCAGCAGGTCACTTGAAAAACTGTTTTTT.

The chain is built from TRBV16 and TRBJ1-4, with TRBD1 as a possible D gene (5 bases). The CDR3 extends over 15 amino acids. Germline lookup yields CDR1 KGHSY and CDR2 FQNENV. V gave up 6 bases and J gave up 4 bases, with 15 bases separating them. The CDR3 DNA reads TGTGCCAGCAGGCCCGACAGAACGAATAATGAAAAACTGTTTTTT. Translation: CASRPDRTNNEKLFF.

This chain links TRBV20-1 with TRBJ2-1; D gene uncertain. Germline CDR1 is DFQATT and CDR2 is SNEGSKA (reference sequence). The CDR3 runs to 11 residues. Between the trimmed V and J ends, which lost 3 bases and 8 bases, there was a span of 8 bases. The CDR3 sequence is CSASDGYEQFF. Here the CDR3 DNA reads TGCAGTGCTAGTGACGGGTATGAGCAGTTCTTC.

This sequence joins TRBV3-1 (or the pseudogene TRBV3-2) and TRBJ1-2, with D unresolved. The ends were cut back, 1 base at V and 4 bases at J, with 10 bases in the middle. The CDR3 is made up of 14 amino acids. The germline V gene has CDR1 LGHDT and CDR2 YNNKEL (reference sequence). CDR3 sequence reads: CASSQGLASYGYTF. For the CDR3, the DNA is TGTGCCAGCAGCCAAGGGCTGGCCAGCTATGGCTACACCTTC.

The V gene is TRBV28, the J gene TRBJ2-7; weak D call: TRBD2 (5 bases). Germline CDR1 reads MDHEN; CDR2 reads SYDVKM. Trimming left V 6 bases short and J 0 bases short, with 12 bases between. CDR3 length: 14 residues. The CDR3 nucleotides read TGTGCCAGCAGCCCCACTAGATACTCCTACGAGCAGTACTTC. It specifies CASSPTRYSYEQYF.

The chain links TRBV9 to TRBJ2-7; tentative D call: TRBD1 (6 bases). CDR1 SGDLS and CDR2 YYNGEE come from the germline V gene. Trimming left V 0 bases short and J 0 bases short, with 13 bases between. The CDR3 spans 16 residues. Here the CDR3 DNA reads TGTGCCAGCAGCGTAGGTCCTGACAGGACCTCCTACGAGCAGTACTTC. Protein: CASSVGPDRTSYEQYF.

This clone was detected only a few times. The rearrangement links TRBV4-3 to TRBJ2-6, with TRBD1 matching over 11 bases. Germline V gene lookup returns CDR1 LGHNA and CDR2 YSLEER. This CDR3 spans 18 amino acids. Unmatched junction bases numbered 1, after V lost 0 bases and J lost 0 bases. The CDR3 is CASSQDGTGGSGANVLTF. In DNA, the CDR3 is TGCGCCAGCAGCCAAGATGGGACAGGGGGCTCTGGGGCCAACGTCCTGACTTTC.

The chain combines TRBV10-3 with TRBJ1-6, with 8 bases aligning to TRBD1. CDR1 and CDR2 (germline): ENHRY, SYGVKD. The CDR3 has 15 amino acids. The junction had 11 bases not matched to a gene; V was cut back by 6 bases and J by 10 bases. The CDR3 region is CAISLGQGIRSPLHF. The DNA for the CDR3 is TGTGCCATCAGCCTTGGACAGGGTATTAGGTCACCCCTCCACTTT.

The CDR3 loop reads CSAGQGQQYF. The CDR3 region has the DNA TGCAGTGCTGGGCAGGGGCAGCAGTACTTC. The rearrangement uses TRBV20-1 and TRBJ2-7; possible D gene TRBD1, 6 bases. Germline CDR1 is DFQATT and CDR2 is SNEGSKA (reference sequence). The CDR3 has 10 amino acids. The ends were cut back, 5 bases at V and 8 bases at J, with 10 bases in the middle.

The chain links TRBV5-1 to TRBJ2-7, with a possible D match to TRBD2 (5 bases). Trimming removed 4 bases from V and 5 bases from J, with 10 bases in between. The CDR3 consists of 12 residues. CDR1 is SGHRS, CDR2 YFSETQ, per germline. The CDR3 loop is CASSRGLNEQYF. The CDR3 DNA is TGCGCCAGCAGCCGGGGTCTGAACGAGCAGTACTTC.